The 19 T cell receptor beta chains listed next were all sequenced from one sample in a study of blood T cell repertoires in COVID-19. Measured with immunoSEQ multiplex PCR; TCRdb has only the in-frame clones, and not every one. The table lists some 89,000 clones, 81% of them singletons, with less than 4.5% in the top ten. Sequencing was carried out using peripheral blood. The receptors were sampled from a man aged 55 to 70 with acute or convalescent COVID-19.

The chain recombines TRBV19 with TRBJ1-1, with a possible D match to TRBD1 (6 bases). Trimming cost V 6 bases and J 3 bases, with 17 bases left between them. This CDR3 has 15 residues. CDR1 LNHDA and CDR2 SQIVND come from the germline V gene (reference sequence). The CDR3 nucleotides are TGTGCCAGTAGAAATAACAGGGTAATGTACACTGAAGCTTTCTTT. Translated, it gives CASRNNRVMYTEAFF.

CDR3 DNA sequence: TGCGCCAGCAGCCTGGGGACAGGGATAAACACCGGGGAGCTGTTTTTT. Its translation is CASSLGTGINTGELFF. The J gene is TRBJ2-2, the V gene TRBV5-1, with 9 bases aligning to TRBD1. The CDR3 has 16 residues. Germline lookup yields CDR1 SGHRS and CDR2 YFSETQ. With V trimmed by 4 bases and J by 2 bases, 6 bases remained unmatched. Drawing the rest from reference TRBV5-1 and TRBJ2-2, the complete variable domain is KAGVTQTPRYLIKTRGQQVTLSCSPISGHRSVSWYQQTPGQGLQFLFEYFSETQRNKGNFPGRFSGRQFSNSRSEMNVSTLELGDSALYLCASSLGTGINTGELFFGEGSRLTVL.

The chain has TRBV7-2 and TRBJ1-4; D perhaps matches TRBD1 (6 bases). The length of the CDR3 is 15 residues. Trimming took 1 base from V and 10 from J, leaving 16 bases between them. Germline V gene sequence: CDR1 SGHTA, CDR2 FQGNSA. The CDR3 DNA is TGTGCCAGCAGCTTAGGAGGGTCAGGGGTCGGAAAACTGTTTTTT. This encodes CASSLGGSGVGKLFF.

The CDR3 DNA reads as TGTGCCAGCAGTTACGAAATTTTCTCTACCTACGAGCAGTACTTC. Translated: CASSYEIFSTYEQYF. The chain employs TRBV6-2 or TRBV6-3 and TRBJ2-7; D is unresolved. This CDR3 comprises 15 residues. Germline V gene lookup returns CDR1 MNHEY and CDR2 SVGEGT. Trimming left V 2 bases short and J 2 bases short, with 13 bases between.

The V and J genes are TRBV2 and TRBJ1-1; D call uncertain. Trimming left V 8 bases short and J 0 bases short, with 7 bases between. The germline V gene encodes CDR1 SNHLY and CDR2 FYNNEI. This CDR3 spans 12 amino acids. The CDR3 DNA is TGTGCCAGCGCGATCTTGAACACTGAAGCTTTCTTT. Its translation: CASAILNTEAFF.

The CDR3, as DNA: TGTGCCAGCAGTGAGCGACAGTATAATTCACCCCTCCACTTT. It codes for CASSERQYNSPLHF. The gene calls are TRBV6-4 and TRBJ1-6; the D gene is possibly TRBD1 (5 bases). Germline values: CDR1 MRHNA, CDR2 SNTAGT. The CDR3 runs to 14 residues. V was pared by 3 bases and J by 4 bases, with 7 bases between.

The V gene is TRBV9, the J gene TRBJ1-1; D remains ambiguous. With 0 bases removed from V and 6 bases from J, the gap between germline ends came to 12 bases. Looked up from germline, CDR1 is SGDLS and CDR2 is YYNGEE. The CDR3 contains 14 residues. In nucleotides, the CDR3 is TGTGCCAGCAGCGTAGGCGTCCGCGCCCCTGAAGCTTTCTTT. Translation gives CASSVGVRAPEAFF.

V is TRBV18 and J is TRBJ1-1; D gene uncertain. CDR3 length: 15 residues. The germline CDR1 and CDR2 sequences are KGHSH and LQKENI. V dropped 0 bases and J dropped 3 bases, with 11 bases sitting between them. The CDR3 region is CASSPPGGGYTEAFF. The CDR3 bases are TGTGCCAGCTCACCACCGGGTGGCGGCTACACTGAAGCTTTCTTT. Full variable domain (remainder filled in from reference TRBV18 and TRBJ1-1): NAGVMQNPRHLVRRRGQEARLRCSPMKGHSHVYWYRQLPEEGLKFMVYLQKENIIDESGMPKERFSAEFPKEGPSILRIQQVVRGDSAAYFCASSPPGGGYTEAFFGQGTRLTVV.

The chain uses TRBV5-4 and TRBJ2-3, with 8 bases lining up with TRBD1. The ends lost 0 bases at V and 3 bases at J; junction bases unmatched: 9. The CDR3 covers 17 residues. Germline V gene sequence: CDR1 SGHNT, CDR2 YYREEE (reference sequence). CDR3 bases: TGTGCCAGCAGCTTGGGCCGAGGGACAGGAGATACAGATACGCAGTATTTT. Amino acids: CASSLGRGTGDTDTQYF.

The genes are TRBV14 and TRBJ2-4, with D unclear. Germline values: CDR1 SGHDN, CDR2 FVKESK. CDR3 length: 13 amino acids. V dropped 3 bases and J dropped 6 bases, with 9 bases sitting between them. CDR3: CASSHDTLNIQYF. The CDR3 region has the DNA TGTGCCAGCAGCCACGACACGCTAAACATTCAGTACTTC.

The table lists this clone with a few counts. This sequence joins TRBV2 and TRBJ1-6; 7 positions agree with TRBD1. CDR3 length equals 15 residues. Germline trimming cut 6 bases from V and 8 bases from J; bases unmatched to any gene: 10. The germline V gene has CDR1 SNHLY and CDR2 FYNNEI. This chain's CDR3 is CASSANRGMYSPLHF. Here the CDR3 DNA reads TGTGCCAGCAGCGCTAACAGGGGAATGTATTCACCCCTCCACTTT.

The genes are TRBV7-9 and TRBJ2-7, with 7 bases lining up with TRBD1. With 5 bases clipped from V and 0 bases from J, the junction kept 7 bases outside the gene matches. CDR1 is SEHNR, CDR2 FQNEAQ, per germline (reference sequence). The CDR3 is 15 residues long. As DNA, the CDR3 is TGTGCCAGCAGCCCCCTTTGGGACAGCTCCTACGAGCAGTACTTC. Its translation: CASSPLWDSSYEQYF.

V usage is TRBV2 and J usage is TRBJ2-5; D unclear. The CDR3 extends over 14 amino acids. Trimming removed 4 bases from V and 1 base from J, with 10 bases in between. Germline assignment: CDR1 SNHLY and CDR2 FYNNEI. CDR3 residues: CASSARRSQETQYF. In DNA, the CDR3 is TGTGCCAGCAGTGCTCGGCGGAGCCAAGAGACCCAGTACTTC.

V is TRBV7-2 and J is TRBJ1-1; the D is unclear. The CDR3 sequence is 16 residues long. Trimming pared 1 base from V and 4 bases from J, leaving 16 bases between. CDR1 is SGHTA, CDR2 FQGNSA, per germline. The DNA for the CDR3 is TGTGCCAGCAGCTTAGTGAGTATTGGGAGCGGCACTGAAGCTTTCTTT. It encodes CASSLVSIGSGTEAFF. Using reference TRBV7-2 and TRBJ1-1 for the parts outside the CDR3, the full variable domain is GAGVSQSPSNKVTEKGKDVELRCDPISGHTALYWYRQSLGQGLEFLIYFQGNSAPDKSGLPSDRFSAERTGGSVSTLTIQRTQQEDSAVYLCASSLVSIGSGTEAFFGQGTRLTVV.

The V call is TRBV11-2, the J call TRBJ2-1, with 11 bases matching TRBD2. In germline, CDR1 is SGHAT, CDR2 FQNNGV. J was trimmed by 5 bases and V by 3 bases; bases with no gene match: 3. The CDR3 is 15 amino acids. CDR3 sequence: CASSFSGRDHNEQFF. The CDR3 DNA is TGTGCCAGCAGCTTTAGCGGGAGGGACCACAATGAGCAGTTCTTC.

CDR3 sequence: CASSPGEGTANYGYTF. The CDR3 bases are TGTGCCAGCAGCCCAGGGGAGGGCACGGCTAACTATGGCTACACCTTC. The rearrangement uses TRBV13 and TRBJ1-2, with D possibly being TRBD1 (6 bases). This CDR3 spans 16 amino acids. Germline V gene data show CDR1 as PRHDT and CDR2 as FYEKMQ (reference sequence). V was shortened by 5 bases and J by 0 bases, with 16 bases between the two germline ends.

The DNA of the CDR3 is TGTGCCAGCAGCTTGGGTAGCGGGGGCCCTCCGCAAGAGACCCAGTACTTC. Translated, it gives CASSLGSGGPPQETQYF. V usage is TRBV5-6 and J usage is TRBJ2-5, with 9 bases aligning to TRBD2. V gave up 0 bases and J gave up 2 bases; unmatched junction bases: 8. Germline values: CDR1 SGHDT, CDR2 YYEEEE. The CDR3 runs 17 residues.

The chain joins TRBV7-9 to TRBJ1-2, with D unresolved. The germline CDR1 and CDR2 sequences are SEHNR and FQNEAQ (reference sequence). The CDR3 is 14 amino acids. The V end was cut by 0 bases, the J end by 2 bases, with 7 bases between. The CDR3 bases are TGTGCCAGCAGCTTAGCGTCGGGGAACTATGGCTACACCTTC. Its protein is CASSLASGNYGYTF.

The chain couples TRBV5-6 to TRBJ2-1, with 7 bases lining up with TRBD2. Trimming took 2 bases from V and 5 from J; bases not matched to a gene: 4. The CDR3 has 14 amino acids. Per germline, CDR1 SGHDT and CDR2 YYEEEE. The CDR3 coding sequence is TGTGCCAGCAGCTTTTCAGCGGGACACAATGAGCAGTTCTTC. Protein: CASSFSAGHNEQFF.